These 15 T cell receptor beta chains were sequenced from one sample in a study of T cell changes during pregnancy in multiple sclerosis. Assay: immunoSEQ multiplex PCR; the TCRdb copy retains only in-frame clones and omits some. Among around 39,000 clones listed, roughly 92% were seen once. The sequencing sample was made of PBMCs (not recorded whether the cells were cultured). Receptors were obtained from a female donor with multiple sclerosis, enrolled in a pregnancy study.

The chain links TRBV15 to TRBJ1-1, with a weak D call TRBD1 (6 bases). This CDR3 has 16 amino acids. Germline V CDR1 and CDR2: LNHNV, YYDKDF (reference sequence). The V end was cut by 0 bases, the J end by 3 bases, with 14 bases between. The chain's CDR3 is CATSRDSGGLHTEAFF. The DNA of the CDR3 is TGTGCCACCAGCAGAGATAGCGGGGGGCTGCACACTGAAGCTTTCTTT.

The rearrangement joins TRBV18 to TRBJ2-5; tentative D call: TRBD2 (6 bases). From germline, CDR1 is KGHSH and CDR2 LQKENI. This CDR3 is built from 21 residues. Trimming stripped 3 bases from V and 2 bases from J, with 31 bases between. CDR3 in amino acids: CASSPFIPPGRDALSQETQYF. DNA of the CDR3: TGTGCCAGCTCACCGTTCATTCCCCCGGGGCGGGATGCCTTGTCACAAGAGACCCAGTACTTC. The variable domain in full, with the rest retrieved from reference TRBV18 and TRBJ2-5, is NAGVMQNPRHLVRRRGQEARLRCSPMKGHSHVYWYRQLPEEGLKFMVYLQKENIIDESGMPKERFSAEFPKEGPSILRIQQVVRGDSAAYFCASSPFIPPGRDALSQETQYFGPGTRLLVL.

This clone was detected a few times. The rearrangement joins TRBV7-9 to TRBJ1-2; no clear D gene. CDR1 is SEHNR, CDR2 FQNEAQ, per germline (reference sequence). The length of the CDR3 is 11 residues. V was clipped by 3 bases and J by 7 bases, with 6 bases between them. This CDR3 is CASSFDAGYTF. CDR3 nucleotide sequence: TGTGCCAGCAGCTTCGACGCTGGCTACACCTTC.

V and J are TRBV6-5 and TRBJ2-7, with D tentatively TRBD1 (5 bases). Trimming stripped 6 bases from V and 1 base from J, with 13 bases between. The germline V gene encodes CDR1 MNHEY and CDR2 SVGAGI. The CDR3 totals 14 residues. CDR3 DNA sequence: TGTGCCAGCAGGGACATTAAGGGTTCCTACGAGCAGTACTTC. It translates to CASRDIKGSYEQYF.

For the CDR3, the DNA is TGTGCCAGCAGTTTCCAGACTTTCGGTCGACAGGGATTAAACTATGGCTACACCTTC. Translating gives CASSFQTFGRQGLNYGYTF. V and J are TRBV27 and TRBJ1-2; TRBD1 agrees at 7 bases. Trimming at V came to 3 bases and at J to 2 bases, leaving 18 bases not matched to a gene. The CDR3 length is 19 residues. From germline, CDR1 is MNHEY and CDR2 SMNVEV (reference sequence).

The chain is built from TRBV1 and TRBJ2-3; TRBD2, the D gene given by the table, was not confirmed from the DNA. TRBV1 is an annotated pseudogene. The CDR3 covers 20 residues. For the CDR3, the DNA is TGCACCAGCAGCCAAGATGTGGGGGGGACTAGGGATTCTAGCACAGATACGCAGTATTTT. Translation gives CTSSQDVGGTRDSSTDTQYF.

This rearrangement joins TRBV7-2 to TRBJ2-1; 7 bases match TRBD2. V gave up 4 bases and J gave up 6 bases; unmatched junction bases: 9. The CDR3 consists of 15 residues. In germline, CDR1 is SGHTA, CDR2 FQGNSA. The CDR3 DNA reads as TGTGCCAGCAGCTCCAACCCCGGGACTACCAATGAGCAGTTCTTC. It encodes CASSSNPGTTNEQFF.

V is TRBV10-3 and J is TRBJ1-2; the match to TRBD1 covers 12 bases. The V and J ends lost 2 bases and 7 bases, in that order; junction bases with no gene match: 8. Germline V gene sequence: CDR1 ENHRY, CDR2 SYGVKD. The CDR3 spans 16 residues. The CDR3 DNA reads TGTGCCATCAGTGAGCCCCCGGGACAGGGGGCGGGTGGCTACACCTTC. Its translation is CAISEPPGQGAGGYTF.

The V gene is TRBV7-2, the J gene TRBJ1-1; D is uncertain. Germline lookup yields CDR1 SGHTA and CDR2 FQGNSA. The V end lost 1 base, the J end lost 1 base, and 7 bases lay between the germline ends. This CDR3 is built from 14 residues. CDR3 bases: TGTGCCAGCAGCTTAGAACGGACGAACACTGAAGCTTTCTTT. The encoded protein is CASSLERTNTEAFF.

The CDR3 DNA follows: TGTGCCAGCAGCTTAGAGACTACCCCATCGGAGCAGTACTTC. This translates into CASSLETTPSEQYF. J is TRBJ2-7 and V is TRBV7-9, with D possibly being TRBD2 (5 bases). Germline V lookup: CDR1 SEHNR, CDR2 FQNEAQ (reference sequence). The CDR3 runs 14 residues. Trimming left V 1 base short and J 7 bases short, with 14 bases between.

This chain links TRBV6-1 with TRBJ1-5, with D possibly matching TRBD1 (5 bases). V was cut by 6 bases and J by 7 bases, with 16 bases left in between. The CDR3 contains 14 residues. Germline-derived CDR1 and CDR2 are MNHNS and SASEGT. In DNA form, the CDR3 reads TGTGCCAGCAGCCGAAGGCAGGGTTTGCAGCCCCAGCATTTT. Encoded protein: CASSRRQGLQPQHF.

The chain joins TRBV6-6 to TRBJ2-1, with TRBD1 matching 11 bases. Germline V gives CDR1 MNHNY, CDR2 SVGAGI (reference sequence). The trim removed 5 bases at V and 6 bases at J, leaving 9 bases unmatched. This CDR3 contains 16 residues. The CDR3 bases are TGTGCCAGCAGTAAATCATACGGGACAGGGGGCAATGAGCAGTTCTTC. Translated: CASSKSYGTGGNEQFF.

The genes are TRBV10-3 and TRBJ2-7; possibly TRBD1 for D (7 bases). Germline CDR1 ENHRY, CDR2 SYGVKD. V was trimmed by 5 bases and J by 3 bases, leaving 14 bases between them. This CDR3 is built from 14 residues. The CDR3 DNA reads TGTGCCATCAGTATCAGGGGGGCCTTCTACGAGCAGTACTTC. Its protein product is CAISIRGAFYEQYF.

V gene TRBV6-1 combines with J gene TRBJ1-1; possibly TRBD1 for D (5 bases). The CDR3 spans 16 residues. The ends were cut back, 2 bases at V and 5 bases at J, with 18 bases in the middle. From germline, CDR1 is MNHNS and CDR2 SASEGT. CDR3 amino acids: CASSETLGGGMTEAFF. In nucleotides, the CDR3 is TGTGCCAGCAGTGAAACTTTGGGGGGTGGAATGACTGAAGCTTTCTTT.

The chain couples TRBV7-8 to TRBJ1-1; D may be TRBD1 (6 bases). V lost 3 bases, J lost 1 base, and 9 bases lay in between. This CDR3 is built from 14 residues. Germline CDR1 reads SGHVS; CDR2 reads FQNEAQ. CDR3 loop: CASSFDRKNTEAFF. In DNA, the CDR3 is TGTGCCAGCAGCTTCGACAGGAAGAACACTGAAGCTTTCTTT.